Below, 6 T cell receptor beta chains from the same sample are listed, as sequenced in a study of immune evolution from preneoplasia to lung adenocarcinoma. This table comes from immunoSEQ multiplex PCR, and its TCRdb copy is limited to in-frame clones, with some not included. The sample yields under 45,000 clones, around 79% seen once. Sequencing was carried out using FFPE invasive lung adenocarcinoma tissue. The receptor set was obtained from a person in their sixties or seventies with lung adenocarcinoma.

This chain connects TRBV19 to TRBJ2-2; D could derive from TRBD1 or TRBD2 (6 bases each). Germline V lookup: CDR1 LNHDA, CDR2 SQIVND (reference sequence). Between the trimmed V and J ends, which lost 6 bases and 6 bases, there was a span of 17 bases. The CDR3 length is 15 residues. The CDR3 region has the DNA TGTGCCAGTAGCCAATTATCCGGGGGCCCCGGGGAGCTGTTTTTT. Protein sequence: CASSQLSGGPGELFF.

The rearrangement joins TRBV5-5 to TRBJ2-1; possibly TRBD2 for D (5 bases). The germline V gene has CDR1 SGHKS and CDR2 YYEKEE (reference sequence). The CDR3 sequence is 12 residues long. Trimming left V 1 base short and J 15 bases short, with 14 bases between. DNA for the CDR3: TGTGCCAGCAGCTTGATGGACGGAGGACTGTTCTTC. It codes for CASSLMDGGLFF.

The genes are TRBV5-4 and TRBJ1-2; D unresolved. The V gene's germline CDR1 is SGHNT and CDR2 YYREEE (reference sequence). Trimming took off 2 bases at V and 0 bases at J, with 11 bases between the two ends. This CDR3 spans 15 amino acids. In DNA, the CDR3 is TGTGCCAGCAGCTTAGAGGGCAGAACTAACTATGGCTACACCTTC. Protein sequence: CASSLEGRTNYGYTF.

This clone was recorded only once. DNA of the CDR3: TGTGCCAGCAGGCACCGGGGCCACAATCAGCCCCAGCATTTT. It is translated as CASRHRGHNQPQHF. The J gene is TRBJ1-5, the V gene TRBV6-1, with D tentatively TRBD1 (5 bases). V was pared by 6 bases and J by 3 bases, with 12 bases between. Germline V gene lookup returns CDR1 MNHNS and CDR2 SASEGT. CDR3 length equals 14 residues.

This clone was observed a handful of times. Other DNA sequences in the sample encode the same CDR3. The chain has TRBV5-5 and TRBJ2-3; 7 nucleotides line up with TRBD1. With V trimmed by 0 bases and J by 3 bases, 7 bases remained unmatched. Germline CDR1 reads SGHKS; CDR2 reads YYEKEE (reference sequence). The CDR3 sequence is 16 residues long. CDR3 sequence reads: CASSLGPSRGTDTQYF. CDR3 nucleotide sequence: TGTGCCAGCAGCTTGGGACCCTCCAGGGGGACAGATACGCAGTATTTT.

Comments on this clone: At the DNA level, this CDR3 is encoded by other sequences in the same sample as well. The J gene is TRBJ2-3, the V gene TRBV10-3, with 8 bases identical to TRBD2. The CDR3 is 13 amino acids. With 5 bases clipped from V and 4 bases from J, the junction kept 2 bases outside the gene matches. Germline V lookup: CDR1 ENHRY, CDR2 SYGVKD. The CDR3 reads CAISSGRSDTQYF. In nucleotides, the CDR3 is TGTGCCATCAGTAGCGGGAGATCAGATACGCAGTATTTT.